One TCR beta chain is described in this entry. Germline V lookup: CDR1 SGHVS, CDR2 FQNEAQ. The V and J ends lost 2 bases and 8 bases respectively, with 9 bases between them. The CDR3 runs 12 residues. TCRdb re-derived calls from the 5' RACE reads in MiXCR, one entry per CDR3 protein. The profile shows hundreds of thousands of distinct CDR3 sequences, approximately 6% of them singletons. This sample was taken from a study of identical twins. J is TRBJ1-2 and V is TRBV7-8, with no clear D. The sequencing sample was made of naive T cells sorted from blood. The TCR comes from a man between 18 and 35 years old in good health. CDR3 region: CASSLTLGGYTF. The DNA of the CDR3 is TGTGCCAGCAGCTTAACGTTGGGGGGCTACACCTTC.